These 32 T cell receptor beta chains were sequenced from one sample in a study of control samples from healthy donors and cancer patients. Assay: immunoSEQ multiplex PCR; the TCRdb copy retains only in-frame clones and omits some. The repertoire includes 73,000 or so clones, roughly 84% of them detected once, and 3% to 4% sits in the top ten. The sequenced sample was blood. Receptors were obtained from a woman aged 45-60 years in good health.

The chain uses TRBV15 and TRBJ2-7; TRBD2 might be the D (5 bases). CDR1 LNHNV and CDR2 YYDKDF come from the germline V gene (reference sequence). Trimming cost V 9 bases and J 4 bases, with 16 bases left between them. The CDR3 spans 13 residues. In DNA form, the CDR3 reads TGTGCCACTAGACTCGACGGCGGGTACGAGCAGTACTTC. Amino acid sequence: CATRLDGGYEQYF.

The chain has TRBV11-1 and TRBJ1-5; D is unresolved. This CDR3 is built from 13 residues. V gave up 3 bases and J gave up 1 base, with 4 bases separating them. CDR1 is SGHAT and CDR2 is FQDESV in the germline V gene (reference sequence). The DNA of the CDR3 is TGTGCCAGCAGCTTTGGGAGCAATCAGCCCCAGCATTTT. Its translation: CASSFGSNQPQHF.

This clone is a singleton in its sample. The genes are TRBV9 and TRBJ1-1, with 9 positions matching TRBD1. The length of the CDR3 is 14 residues. Germline CDR1 reads SGDLS; CDR2 reads YYNGEE. With V trimmed by 4 bases and J by 6 bases, 7 bases remained unmatched. CDR3 loop: CASSLDRGRSEAFF. Here the CDR3 DNA reads TGTGCCAGCAGCTTGGACAGGGGAAGGTCTGAAGCTTTCTTT.

In this sample, this clone turned up a few times. The rearrangement joins TRBV5-1 to TRBJ2-7; D uncertain. With 5 bases removed from V and 5 bases from J, the gap between germline ends came to 14 bases. The CDR3 sequence is 13 residues long. Germline CDR1 reads SGHRS; CDR2 reads YFSETQ. The CDR3 coding sequence is TGCGCCAGCAGAGTACCCCCTGGCCACGAGCAGTACTTC. The encoded protein is CASRVPPGHEQYF.

This clone was seen a few times. V gene TRBV3-1 (or the pseudogene TRBV3-2) combines with J gene TRBJ2-2, with D hard to call. This CDR3 is 12 amino acids long. Trimming removed 1 base from V and 7 bases from J, with 4 bases in between. In germline, CDR1 is LGHDT, CDR2 YNNKEL (reference sequence). CDR3 loop: CASSQVIGELFF. CDR3 coding DNA: TGTGCCAGCAGCCAAGTGATCGGGGAGCTGTTTTTT.

This chain connects TRBV20-1 to TRBJ2-7; 8 positions agree with TRBD1. Losses at the gene ends were 4 bases for V and 11 bases for J; bases not matched to a gene: 7. The CDR3 runs 11 residues. CDR1 and CDR2 from the germline V gene are DFQATT and SNEGSKA (reference sequence). CDR3 sequence (DNA): TGCAGTGCTACCGGGACAGGCGCCGAGTACTTC. This translates into CSATGTGAEYF.

The chain recombines TRBV28 with TRBJ2-7; possible D gene TRBD2, 5 bases. The CDR3 runs to 11 residues. Germline V CDR1 and CDR2: MDHEN, SYDVKM. The V and J ends lost 4 bases and 9 bases respectively, with 10 bases between them. The CDR3 nucleotides read TGTGCCAGCAGTTCGGGGTGGGGGCAGTACTTC. It encodes CASSSGWGQYF.

The chain combines TRBV5-4 with TRBJ2-3; D is undetermined. Germline V gene data show CDR1 as SGHNT and CDR2 as YYREEE (reference sequence). The CDR3 sequence is 15 residues long. The V and J ends lost 4 bases and 0 bases respectively, with 12 bases between them. CDR3 residues: CASSMQSASTDTQYF. CDR3 nucleotide sequence: TGTGCCAGCAGCATGCAGAGCGCCAGCACAGATACGCAGTATTTT. The full variable domain, rest sourced from reference TRBV5-4 and TRBJ2-3, is ETGVTQSPTHLIKTRGQQVTLRCSSQSGHNTVSWYQQALGQGPQFIFQYYREEENGRGNFPPRFSGLQFPNYSSELNVNALELDDSALYLCASSMQSASTDTQYFGPGTRLTVL.

V is TRBV9 and J is TRBJ2-1, with TRBD1 matching over 9 bases. V was clipped by 4 bases and J by 6 bases; unmatched bases: 8. This CDR3 region has 15 residues. The germline CDR1 and CDR2 sequences are SGDLS and YYNGEE. The CDR3: CASSFRDREINEQFF. The CDR3 DNA sequence: TGTGCCAGCAGCTTCCGGGACAGGGAAATCAATGAGCAGTTCTTC.

V is TRBV18 and J is TRBJ2-1; 7 bases agree with TRBD2. Germline loops: CDR1 KGHSH, CDR2 LQKENI. There are 16 residues in the CDR3. V lost 3 bases and J lost 0; bases outside the gene matches: 5. The CDR3 DNA follows: TGTGCCAGCTCACCCCTAGCGGACTTCTCCTACAATGAGCAGTTCTTC. It codes for CASSPLADFSYNEQFF.

This sequence joins TRBV5-6 and TRBJ2-1; D might be TRBD1 (8 bases). Trimming removed 1 base from V and 10 bases from J, with 18 bases in between. The CDR3 sequence is 15 residues long. Germline CDR1 and CDR2: SGHDT and YYEEEE. DNA of the CDR3: TGTGCCAGCAGCTTGACAGGGGGGGCGAACACCGAGCAGTTCTTC. It encodes CASSLTGGANTEQFF. Looking up the rest from reference TRBV5-6 and TRBJ2-1 gives the full variable domain: DAGVTQSPTHLIKTRGQQVTLRCSPKSGHDTVSWYQQALGQGPQFIFQYYEEEERQRGNFPDRFSGHQFPNYSSELNVNALLLGDSALYLCASSLTGGANTEQFFGPGTRLTVL.

This clone was recorded once. The genes are TRBV5-4 and TRBJ2-7; D is possibly TRBD2 (7 bases). Germline V gene data show CDR1 as SGHNT and CDR2 as YYREEE (reference sequence). The CDR3 length is 15 residues. V was cut by 1 base and J by 1 base, with 12 bases left in between. CDR3 loop: CASSLIGGPSYEQYF. In DNA, the CDR3 is TGTGCCAGCAGCTTGATCGGGGGGCCGTCCTACGAGCAGTACTTC.

The chain combines TRBV19 with TRBJ2-1, with 14 bases identical to TRBD2. Germline V gene sequence: CDR1 LNHDA, CDR2 SQIVND (reference sequence). The CDR3 covers 18 residues. With V trimmed by 3 bases and J by 0 bases, 4 bases remained unmatched. The CDR3 region is CASSMRGTSGSSYNEQFF. CDR3 bases: TGTGCCAGTAGTATGAGGGGGACTAGCGGGAGCTCCTACAATGAGCAGTTCTTC.

This chain uses TRBV6-5 with TRBJ2-3, with 10 bases fitting TRBD1. V gave up 6 bases and J gave up 5 bases; unmatched junction bases: 5. This CDR3 is 14 amino acids long. From germline, CDR1 is MNHEY and CDR2 SVGAGI. This chain's CDR3 is CASRGGQGGDTQYF. As DNA, the CDR3 is TGTGCCAGCAGGGGCGGACAGGGGGGAGATACGCAGTATTTT.

This clone was recorded once. The J gene is TRBJ2-6, the V gene TRBV5-1; 9 nucleotides agree with TRBD1. The CDR3 is 18 residues long. The germline V gene encodes CDR1 SGHRS and CDR2 YFSETQ. With 5 bases clipped from V and 2 bases from J, the junction kept 11 bases outside the gene matches. The DNA of the CDR3 is TGCGCCAGCAGGAAAGGGACAGGGAACCCCACTGGGGCCAACGTCCTGACTTTC. It encodes CASRKGTGNPTGANVLTF.

This chain connects TRBV19 to TRBJ1-2; no definite D call. The length of the CDR3 is 14 residues. In germline, CDR1 is LNHDA, CDR2 SQIVND (reference sequence). Between the trimmed V and J ends, which lost 3 bases and 5 bases, there was a span of 13 bases. CDR3 in amino acids: CASSIGGFGYGYTF. CDR3 sequence (DNA): TGTGCCAGTAGTATCGGTGGCTTCGGGTATGGCTACACCTTC. The entire variable domain, with the rest obtained from reference TRBV19 and TRBJ1-2, is as follows: DGGITQSPKYLFRKEGQNVTLSCEQNLNHDAMYWYRQDPGQGLRLIYYSQIVNDFQKGDIAEGYSVSREKKESFPLTVTSAQKNPTAFYLCASSIGGFGYGYTFGSGTRLTVV.

The V and J genes are TRBV30 and TRBJ2-1; no definite D call. The CDR3 has 12 residues. V was trimmed by 0 bases and J by 15 bases, leaving 15 bases between them. Germline-derived CDR1 and CDR2 are GTSNPN and SVGIG (reference sequence). CDR3 residues: CAWSVNRPGGFF. The CDR3 coding sequence is TGTGCCTGGAGTGTAAACCGTCCAGGCGGGTTCTTC. Full variable domain (outside the CDR3, taken from reference TRBV30 and TRBJ2-1): SQTIHQWPATLVQPVGSPLSLECTVEGTSNPNLYWYRQAAGRGLQLLFYSVGIGQISSEVPQNLSASRPQDRQFILSSKKLLLSDSGFYLCAWSVNRPGGFFGPGTRLTVL.

The chain has TRBV19 and TRBJ2-7; weak D call: TRBD2 (5 bases). From germline, CDR1 is LNHDA and CDR2 SQIVND (reference sequence). CDR3 size: 17 residues. V shed 5 bases and J shed 4 bases, with 24 bases lying between them. Here the CDR3 DNA reads TGTGCCAGTAGTCCAGCCTTATCATCGGGAATTGGGTACGAGCAGTACTTC. It encodes CASSPALSSGIGYEQYF. Complete variable domain (other parts from reference TRBV19 and TRBJ2-7): DGGITQSPKYLFRKEGQNVTLSCEQNLNHDAMYWYRQDPGQGLRLIYYSQIVNDFQKGDIAEGYSVSREKKESFPLTVTSAQKNPTAFYLCASSPALSSGIGYEQYFGPGTRLTVT.

The J gene is TRBJ2-5, the V gene TRBV4-1; a possible D gene is TRBD1 (5 bases). The CDR3 totals 15 residues. V was clipped by 0 bases and J by 1 base, with 9 bases between them. Germline V gene sequence: CDR1 MGHRA, CDR2 YSYEKL. CDR3 in amino acids: CASSQDHRFQETQYF. The DNA for the CDR3 is TGCGCCAGCAGCCAAGATCACAGGTTCCAAGAGACCCAGTACTTC.

As regards this clone: Germline is not matched at one junction end, which may reflect a read error. The chain is built from TRBV7-9 and TRBJ2-1, with TRBD2 identical over 10 bases. The length of the CDR3 is 19 residues. In germline, CDR1 is SEHNR, CDR2 FQNEAQ (reference sequence). CDR3: CTSSQPLAGGPSSYNEQFF. CDR3 bases: TGTACCAGCAGCCAACCGTTAGCGGGAGGACCCAGCTCCTACAATGAGCAGTTCTTC.

This clone was observed a few times. CDR3 loop: CASSSLGLNSGANVLTF. CDR3 DNA: TGTGCCAGCAGTTCTCTAGGACTTAACTCTGGGGCCAACGTCCTGACTTTC. The rearrangement joins TRBV11-2 to TRBJ2-6; maybe TRBD2 (5 bases). V was shortened by 6 bases and J by 0 bases, with 15 bases between the two germline ends. CDR1 is SGHAT, CDR2 FQNNGV, per germline. The length of the CDR3 is 17 residues.

The rearrangement joins TRBV6-6 to TRBJ1-2; weak D call: TRBD1 (6 bases). The germline V and J ends were trimmed by 2 bases and 7 bases, with 11 bases remaining between them. This CDR3 contains 13 residues. CDR1 and CDR2 from the germline V gene are MNHNY and SVGAGI (reference sequence). CDR3 DNA sequence: TGTGCCAGCAGTTACCGGTCAGGGGCTGGCTACACCTTC. Protein sequence: CASSYRSGAGYTF.

The CDR3, as DNA: TGTGCCAGCAAGGGGGCTAGCAATCAGCCCCAGCATTTT. Amino acid sequence: CASKGASNQPQHF. The V call is TRBV2, the J call TRBJ1-5; 7 nucleotides align to TRBD1. Trimming removed 7 bases from V and 0 bases from J; junction bases left unmatched: 0. Germline CDR1 and CDR2: SNHLY and FYNNEI. There are 13 residues in the CDR3.

The chain recombines TRBV5-1 with TRBJ1-1; 9 bases match TRBD1. The V segment lost 0 bases and the J segment 4 bases; nucleotides outside the gene matches: 4. The V gene's germline CDR1 is SGHRS and CDR2 YFSETQ. The CDR3 runs 15 residues. The CDR3 sequence: CASSLEGQGLTEAFF. CDR3 DNA sequence: TGCGCCAGCAGCTTGGAGGGACAGGGACTCACTGAAGCTTTCTTT.

The chain has TRBV5-1 and TRBJ1-4, with a possible D match to TRBD1 (6 bases). Trimming took 1 base from V and 4 from J, leaving 14 bases between them. CDR3 length: 16 amino acids. In germline, CDR1 is SGHRS, CDR2 YFSETQ. The DNA for the CDR3 is TGCGCCAGCAGCTTGCGAACAGGGACATTTAATGAAAAACTGTTTTTT. Its protein is CASSLRTGTFNEKLFF.

The chain couples TRBV15 to TRBJ2-1; a possible D gene is TRBD2 (5 bases). The ends were cut back, 1 base at V and 3 bases at J, with 13 bases in the middle. The CDR3 sequence is 16 residues long. The germline V gene has CDR1 LNHNV and CDR2 YYDKDF (reference sequence). CDR3 region: CATSRGGRTFYNEQFF. The CDR3 region has the DNA TGTGCCACCAGCAGAGGCGGGCGGACCTTCTACAATGAGCAGTTCTTC.

This chain uses TRBV24-1 with TRBJ1-1; D may be TRBD1 (6 bases). Germline CDR1 is KGHDR and CDR2 is SFDVKD. The CDR3 has 13 residues. V lost 2 bases and J lost 6, with 9 bases in between. CDR3 in amino acids: CATSDSQGPEAFF. Here the CDR3 DNA reads TGTGCCACCAGTGATTCACAGGGTCCTGAAGCTTTCTTT.

The rearrangement joins TRBV3-1 (or the pseudogene TRBV3-2) to TRBJ1-2; D perhaps matches TRBD1 (6 bases). CDR3 length: 13 amino acids. Trimming removed 10 bases at V and 7 bases at J, with 19 bases between. Germline V gene lookup returns CDR1 LGHDT and CDR2 YNNKEL (reference sequence). Written as DNA, the CDR3 is TGTGCCACTACCTCACGGGGGGCGGCTGGCTACACCTTC. Its protein product is CATTSRGAAGYTF.

V and J are TRBV28 and TRBJ1-1; 7 nucleotides line up with TRBD1. The length of the CDR3 is 14 residues. The germline gives CDR1 MDHEN, CDR2 SYDVKM. V shed 6 bases and J 3 bases; nucleotides not matched to a gene: 7. CDR3 bases: TGTGCCAGCAGCCAACAGGACAGGTACACTGAAGCTTTCTTT. Its translation: CASSQQDRYTEAFF.

This clone has only one observation. The J gene is TRBJ1-5, the V gene TRBV9; 10 bases map to TRBD1. J lost 4 bases, V lost 4 bases, and 11 bases had no gene match. Germline V gives CDR1 SGDLS, CDR2 YYNGEE. This CDR3 region has 17 residues. The DNA of the CDR3 is TGTGCCAGCAGCCCGGGAAACAGGGGACAGGGGAATCAGCCCCAGCATTTT. Translation gives CASSPGNRGQGNQPQHF.

The chain has TRBV30 and TRBJ2-7; no definite D call. Germline V gene lookup returns CDR1 GTSNPN and CDR2 SVGIG (reference sequence). This CDR3 contains 15 residues. Trimming shortened V by 5 bases and J by 7 bases, and 24 bases separated the two germline ends. CDR3 nucleotides: TGTGCCTGGGCCCCCCCCCAGGCAGGAGTTTGGGAGCAGTACTTC. This gives the protein CAWAPPQAGVWEQYF.

The CDR3 is CASSPIAGPYEQYF. Here the CDR3 DNA reads TGTGCCAGCAGCCCGATAGCGGGCCCCTACGAGCAGTACTTC. This chain uses TRBV28 with TRBJ2-7, with 7 bases lining up with TRBD2. Per the germline V gene, CDR1 is MDHEN and CDR2 is SYDVKM. CDR3 length: 14 residues. V was pared by 6 bases and J by 2 bases, with 7 bases of the junction left unmatched.